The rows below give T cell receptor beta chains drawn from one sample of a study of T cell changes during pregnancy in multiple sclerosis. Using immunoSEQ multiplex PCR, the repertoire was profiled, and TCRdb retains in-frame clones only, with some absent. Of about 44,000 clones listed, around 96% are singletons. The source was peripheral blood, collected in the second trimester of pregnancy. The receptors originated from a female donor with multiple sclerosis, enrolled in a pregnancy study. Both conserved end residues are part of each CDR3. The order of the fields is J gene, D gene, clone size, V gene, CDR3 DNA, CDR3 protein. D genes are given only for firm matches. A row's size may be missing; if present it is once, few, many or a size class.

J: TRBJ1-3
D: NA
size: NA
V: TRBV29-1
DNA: TGCAGCGTTGTGGTAGCTGGCTTTGGAAACACCATATATTTT
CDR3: CSVVVAGFGNTIYF

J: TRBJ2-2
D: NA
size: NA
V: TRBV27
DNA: TGTGCCAGCAGTTTATCTCGTCTGGCAAACACCGGGGAGCTGTTTTTT
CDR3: CASSLSRLANTGELFF

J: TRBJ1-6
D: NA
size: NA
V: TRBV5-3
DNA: TGTGCCAGAAGCCCTGGTGGGGGGGATAATTCACCCCTCCACTTT
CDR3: CARSPGGGDNSPLHF

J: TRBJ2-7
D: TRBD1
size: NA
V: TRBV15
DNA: TGTGCCACCAGCAGAGGGGGGGCGACAGGGGCCTACGAGCAGTACTTC
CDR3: CATSRGGATGAYEQYF

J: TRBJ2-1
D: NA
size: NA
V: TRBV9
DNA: TGTGCCAGCAGCGGGGGGACACCCCAAGAGCAGTTCTTC
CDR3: CASSGGTPQEQFF

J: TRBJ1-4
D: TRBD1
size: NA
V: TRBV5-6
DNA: TGTGCCAGCAGTCCCGGACAGGCGCAAGGCGGACTGTTTTTT
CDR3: CASSPGQAQGGLFF

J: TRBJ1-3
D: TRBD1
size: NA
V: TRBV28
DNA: TGTGCCAGCAGTCTAGGGGGCCTCTCTGGAAACACCATATATTTT
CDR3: CASSLGGLSGNTIYF

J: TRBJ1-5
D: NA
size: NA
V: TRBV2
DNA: TGTGCCAGCAGTGAAGGGGGCAGCAATCAGCCCCAGCATTTT
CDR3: CASSEGGSNQPQHF

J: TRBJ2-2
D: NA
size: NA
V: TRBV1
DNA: TGCACCAGCAGCAAACAAGGACCCGTTAGGGAGGGGGAGCTGTTTTTT
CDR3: CTSSKQGPVREGELFF

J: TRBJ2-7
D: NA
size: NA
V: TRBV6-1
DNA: TGTGCCAGCAGTGAAGGTGGCTGGGGAGTCTACTACGAGCAGTACTTC
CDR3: CASSEGGWGVYYEQYF

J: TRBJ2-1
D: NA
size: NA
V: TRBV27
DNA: TGTGCCAGCAGTCATCCTCGCGTTAACTACAATGAGCAGTTCTTC
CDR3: CASSHPRVNYNEQFF

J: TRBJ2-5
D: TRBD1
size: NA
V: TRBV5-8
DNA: TGTGCCAGCAGCTTGGGGGACAGGGGAGGGGAGACCCAGTACTTC
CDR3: CASSLGDRGGETQYF

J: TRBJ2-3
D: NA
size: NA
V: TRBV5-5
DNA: TGTGCCAGCAGCTTTCGACAGGCCTTCACAGATACGCAGTATTTT
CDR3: CASSFRQAFTDTQYF

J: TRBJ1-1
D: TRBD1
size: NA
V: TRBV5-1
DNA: TGCGCCAGCAGCTCGGGACAGGGGGATGGCACTGAAGCTTTCTTT
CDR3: CASSSGQGDGTEAFF

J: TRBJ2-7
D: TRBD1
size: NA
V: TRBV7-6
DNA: TGTGCCAGCAGCCTTACGGACAGGGACGAGCAGTACTTC
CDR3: CASSLTDRDEQYF

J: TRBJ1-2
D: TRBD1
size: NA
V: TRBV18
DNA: TGTGCCAGCTCACCGGACAGGGAAAATCACTACACCTTC
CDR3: CASSPDRENHYTF

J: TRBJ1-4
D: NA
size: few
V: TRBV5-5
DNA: TGTGCCAGCAGCTCCGGACAGCTTAATGAAAAACTGTTTTTT
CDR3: CASSSGQLNEKLFF

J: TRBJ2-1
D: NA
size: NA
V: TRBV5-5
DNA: TGTGCCAGCAGCTTGATGGAGGGGTCCCATGAGCAGTTCTTC
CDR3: CASSLMEGSHEQFF

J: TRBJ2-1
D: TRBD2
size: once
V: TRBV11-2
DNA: TGTGCCAGCAGCTTAGGTCACCGGAGGGAGGGCCTGATCAACACGCAGTTCTTC
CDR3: CASSLGHRREGLINTQFF

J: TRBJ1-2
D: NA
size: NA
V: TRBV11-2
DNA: TGTGCCAGCAGCTTTCCGACCACAGAGAGCGGCTACACCTTC
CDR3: CASSFPTTESGYTF

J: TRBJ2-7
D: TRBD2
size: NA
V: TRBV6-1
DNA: TGTGCCGGGGCTGGACTAGCTCCCTACGAGCAGTACTTC
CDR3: CAGAGLAPYEQYF

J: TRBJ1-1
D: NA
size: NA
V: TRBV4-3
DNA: TGCGCCAGCAGCCAGGGGAGGGGGAACACTGAAGCTTTCTTT
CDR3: CASSQGRGNTEAFF

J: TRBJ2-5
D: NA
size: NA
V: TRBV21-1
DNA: TGTGCCAGCAGCAAGGGGACTAGGCCCCGGGACCAGTACTTC
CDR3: CASSKGTRPRDQYF